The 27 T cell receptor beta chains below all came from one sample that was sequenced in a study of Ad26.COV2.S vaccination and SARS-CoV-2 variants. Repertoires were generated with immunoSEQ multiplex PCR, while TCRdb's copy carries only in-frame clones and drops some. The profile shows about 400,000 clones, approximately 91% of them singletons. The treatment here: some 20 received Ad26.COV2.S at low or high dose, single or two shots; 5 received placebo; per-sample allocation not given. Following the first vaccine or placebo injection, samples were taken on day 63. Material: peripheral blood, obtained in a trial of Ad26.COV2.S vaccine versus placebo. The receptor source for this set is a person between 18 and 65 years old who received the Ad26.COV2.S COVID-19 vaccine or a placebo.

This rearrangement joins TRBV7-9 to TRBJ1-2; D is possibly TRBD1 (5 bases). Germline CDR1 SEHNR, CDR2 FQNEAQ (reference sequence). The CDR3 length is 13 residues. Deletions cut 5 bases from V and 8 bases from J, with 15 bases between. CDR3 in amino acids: CASSIGAGDGYTF. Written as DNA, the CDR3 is TGTGCCAGCAGCATAGGGGCGGGGGACGGCTACACCTTC. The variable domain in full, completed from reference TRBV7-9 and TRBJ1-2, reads DTGVSQNPRHKITKRGQNVTFRCDPISEHNRLYWYRQTLGQGPEFLTYFQNEAQLEKSRLLSDRFSAERPKGSFSTLEIQRTEQGDSAMYLCASSIGAGDGYTFGSGTRLTVV.

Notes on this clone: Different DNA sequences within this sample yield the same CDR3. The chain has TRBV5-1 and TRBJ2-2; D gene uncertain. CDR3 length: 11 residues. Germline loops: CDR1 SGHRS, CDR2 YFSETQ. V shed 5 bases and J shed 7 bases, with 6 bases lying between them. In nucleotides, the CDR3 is TGCGCCAGCAGGGGTGGCGGGGAGCTGTTTTTT. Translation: CASRGGGELFF.

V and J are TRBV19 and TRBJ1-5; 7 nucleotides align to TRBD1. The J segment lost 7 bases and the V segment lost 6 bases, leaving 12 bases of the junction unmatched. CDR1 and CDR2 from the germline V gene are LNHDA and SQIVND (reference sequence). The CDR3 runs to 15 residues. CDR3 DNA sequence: TGTGCCAGTAGCCCCTCACCGAACAGGGGACAGCCCCAGCATTTT. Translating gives CASSPSPNRGQPQHF.

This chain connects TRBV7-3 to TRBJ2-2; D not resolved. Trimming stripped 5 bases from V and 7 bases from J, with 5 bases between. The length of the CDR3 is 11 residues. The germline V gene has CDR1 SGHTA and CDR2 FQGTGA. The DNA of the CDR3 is TGTGCCAGCAGCCGCGGCGGGGAGCTGTTTTTT. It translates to CASSRGGELFF. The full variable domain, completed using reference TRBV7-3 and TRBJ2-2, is GAGVSQTPSNKVTEKGKYVELRCDPISGHTALYWYRQSLGQGPEFLIYFQGTGAADDSGLPNDRFFAVRPEGSVSTLKIQRTERGDSAVYLCASSRGGELFFGEGSRLTVL.

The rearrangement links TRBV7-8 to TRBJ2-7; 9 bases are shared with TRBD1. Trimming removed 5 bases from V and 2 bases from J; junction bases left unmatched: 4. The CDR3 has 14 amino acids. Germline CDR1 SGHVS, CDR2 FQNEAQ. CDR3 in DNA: TGTGCCAGCAGCCGGACAGGGGATGCCTACGAGCAGTACTTC. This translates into CASSRTGDAYEQYF.

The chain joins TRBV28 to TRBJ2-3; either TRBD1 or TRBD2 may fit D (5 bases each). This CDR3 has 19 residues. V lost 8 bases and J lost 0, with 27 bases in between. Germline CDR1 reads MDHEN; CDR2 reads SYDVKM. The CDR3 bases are TGTGCCAGCTGGGGTAGACGGGGCATACAAGCCTTTAGCACAGATACGCAGTATTTT. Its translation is CASWGRRGIQAFSTDTQYF.

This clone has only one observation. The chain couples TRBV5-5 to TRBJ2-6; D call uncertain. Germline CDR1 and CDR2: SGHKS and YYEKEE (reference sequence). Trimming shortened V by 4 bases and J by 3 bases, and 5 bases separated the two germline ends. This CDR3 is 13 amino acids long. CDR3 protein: CASSAGGANVLTF. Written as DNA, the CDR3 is TGTGCCAGCAGCGCCGGTGGGGCCAACGTCCTGACTTTC.

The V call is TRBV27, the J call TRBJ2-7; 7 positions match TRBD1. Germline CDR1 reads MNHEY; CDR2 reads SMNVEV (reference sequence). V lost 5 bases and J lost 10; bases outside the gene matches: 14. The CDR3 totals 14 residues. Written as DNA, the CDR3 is TGTGCCAGCAGTACAACCATAAACAGGGGTCATCAGTACTTC. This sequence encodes CASSTTINRGHQYF.

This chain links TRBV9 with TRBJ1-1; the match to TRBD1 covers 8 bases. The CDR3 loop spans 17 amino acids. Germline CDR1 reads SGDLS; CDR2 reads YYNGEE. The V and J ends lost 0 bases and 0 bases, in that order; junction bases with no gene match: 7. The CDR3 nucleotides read TGTGCCAGCAGCGTAGACCCGCAGGGGGCATTGAACACTGAAGCTTTCTTT. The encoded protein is CASSVDPQGALNTEAFF.

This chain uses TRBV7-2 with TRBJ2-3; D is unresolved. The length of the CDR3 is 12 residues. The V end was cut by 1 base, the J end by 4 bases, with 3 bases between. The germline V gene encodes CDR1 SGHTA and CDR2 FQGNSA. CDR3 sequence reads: CASSLVPDTQYF. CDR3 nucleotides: TGTGCCAGCAGCTTAGTCCCAGATACGCAGTATTTT.

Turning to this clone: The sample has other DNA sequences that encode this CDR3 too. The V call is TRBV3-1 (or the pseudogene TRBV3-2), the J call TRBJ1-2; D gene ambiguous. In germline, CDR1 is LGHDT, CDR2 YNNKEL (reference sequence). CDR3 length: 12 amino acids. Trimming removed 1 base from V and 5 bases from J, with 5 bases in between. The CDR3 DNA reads TGTGCCAGCAGCCAAGGGAATTATGGCTACACCTTC. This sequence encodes CASSQGNYGYTF.

The CDR3 DNA follows: TGTGCCTGGAGGCGGGCCGGGGAGCTGTTTTTT. It is translated as CAWRRAGELFF. This chain connects TRBV30 to TRBJ2-2, with a possible D match to TRBD2 (5 bases). CDR1 and CDR2 from the germline V gene are GTSNPN and SVGIG (reference sequence). There are 11 residues in the CDR3. V lost 3 bases and J lost 6, with 5 bases in between.

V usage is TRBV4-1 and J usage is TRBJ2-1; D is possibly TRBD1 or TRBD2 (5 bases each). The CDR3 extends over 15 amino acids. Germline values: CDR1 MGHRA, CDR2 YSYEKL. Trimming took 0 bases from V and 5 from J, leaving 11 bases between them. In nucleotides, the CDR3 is TGCGCCAGCAGCCAAGATGGGGACGATAACAATGAGCAGTTCTTC. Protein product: CASSQDGDDNNEQFF.

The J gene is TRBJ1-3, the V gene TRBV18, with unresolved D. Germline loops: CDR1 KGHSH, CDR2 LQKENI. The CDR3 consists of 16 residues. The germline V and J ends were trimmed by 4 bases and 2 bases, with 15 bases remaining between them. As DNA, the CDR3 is TGTGCCAGCTCACTTTGGACCCCCGGGGCTGGAAACACCATATATTTT. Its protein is CASSLWTPGAGNTIYF.

CDR3 sequence (DNA): TGTGCCAGCAGCCATCCTAGATCTACCGGGGAGCTGTTTTTT. Protein: CASSHPRSTGELFF. The V call is TRBV3-1 (or the pseudogene TRBV3-2), the J call TRBJ2-2; D is ambiguous. V was shortened by 3 bases and J by 5 bases, with 10 bases between the two germline ends. Germline CDR1 is LGHDT and CDR2 is YNNKEL (reference sequence). CDR3 length: 14 residues.

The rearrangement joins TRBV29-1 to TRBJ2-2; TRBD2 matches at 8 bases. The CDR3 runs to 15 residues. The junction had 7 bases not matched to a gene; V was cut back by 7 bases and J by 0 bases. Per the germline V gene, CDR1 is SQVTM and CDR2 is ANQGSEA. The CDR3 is CSAGLAGTNTGELFF. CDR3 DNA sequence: TGCAGCGCCGGACTAGCCGGTACGAACACCGGGGAGCTGTTTTTT.

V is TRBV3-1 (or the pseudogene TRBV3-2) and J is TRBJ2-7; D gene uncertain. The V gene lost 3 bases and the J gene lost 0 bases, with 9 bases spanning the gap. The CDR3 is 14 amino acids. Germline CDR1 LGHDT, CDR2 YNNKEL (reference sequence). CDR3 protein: CASSHCCDSYEQYF. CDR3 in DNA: TGTGCCAGCAGCCACTGTTGTGACTCCTACGAGCAGTACTTC.

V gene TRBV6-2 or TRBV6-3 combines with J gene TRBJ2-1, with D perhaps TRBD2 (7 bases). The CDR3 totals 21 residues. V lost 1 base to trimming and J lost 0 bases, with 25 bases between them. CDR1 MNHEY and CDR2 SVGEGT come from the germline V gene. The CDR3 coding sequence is TGTGCCAGCAGTTACTTCCCAGGGGATGGCCAGCGGGGTGCCTCCTACAATGAGCAGTTCTTC. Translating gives CASSYFPGDGQRGASYNEQFF.

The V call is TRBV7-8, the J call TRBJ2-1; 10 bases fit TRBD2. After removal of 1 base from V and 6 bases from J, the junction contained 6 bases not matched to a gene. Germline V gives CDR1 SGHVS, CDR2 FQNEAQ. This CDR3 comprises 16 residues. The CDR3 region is CASSLGSLAGVNEQFF. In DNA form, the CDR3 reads TGTGCCAGCAGCTTAGGGTCCCTAGCGGGAGTCAATGAGCAGTTCTTC. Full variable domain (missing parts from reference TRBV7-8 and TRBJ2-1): GAGVSQSPRYKVAKRGQDVALRCDPISGHVSLFWYQQALGQGPEFLTYFQNEAQLDKSGLPSDRFFAERPEGSVSTLKIQRTQQEDSAVYLCASSLGSLAGVNEQFFGPGTRLTVL.

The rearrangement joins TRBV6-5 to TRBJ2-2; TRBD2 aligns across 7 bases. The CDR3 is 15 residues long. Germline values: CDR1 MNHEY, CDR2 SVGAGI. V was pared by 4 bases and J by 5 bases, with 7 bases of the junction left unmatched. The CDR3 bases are TGTGCCAGCAGTTTTGGGACTACCGAGACCGGGGAGCTGTTTTTT. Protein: CASSFGTTETGELFF.

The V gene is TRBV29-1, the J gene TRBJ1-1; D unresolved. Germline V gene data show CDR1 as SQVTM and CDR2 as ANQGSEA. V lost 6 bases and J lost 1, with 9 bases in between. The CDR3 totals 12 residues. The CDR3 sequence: CSVLRPNTEAFF. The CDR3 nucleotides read TGCAGCGTGCTACGACCGAACACTGAAGCTTTCTTT.

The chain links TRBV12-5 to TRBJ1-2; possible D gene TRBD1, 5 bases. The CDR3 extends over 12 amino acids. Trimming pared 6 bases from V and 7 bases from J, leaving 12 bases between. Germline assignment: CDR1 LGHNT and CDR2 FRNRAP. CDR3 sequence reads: CASGRDGAGYTF. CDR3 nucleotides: TGTGCTAGTGGCCGCGATGGGGCTGGCTACACCTTC.

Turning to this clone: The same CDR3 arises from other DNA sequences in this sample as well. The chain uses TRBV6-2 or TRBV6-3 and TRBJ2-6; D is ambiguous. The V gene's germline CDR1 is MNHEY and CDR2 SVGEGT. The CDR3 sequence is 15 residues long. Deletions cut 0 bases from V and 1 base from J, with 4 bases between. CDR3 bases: TGTGCCAGCAGTTACTCGGGGTCTGGGGCCAACGTCCTGACTTTC. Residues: CASSYSGSGANVLTF.

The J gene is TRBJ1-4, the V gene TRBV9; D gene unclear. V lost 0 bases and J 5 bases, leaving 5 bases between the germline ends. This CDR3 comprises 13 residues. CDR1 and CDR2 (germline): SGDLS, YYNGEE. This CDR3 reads CASSVGVNEKLFF. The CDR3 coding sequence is TGTGCCAGCAGCGTAGGCGTGAATGAAAAACTGTTTTTT.

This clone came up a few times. CDR3 in amino acids: CASSLERDTEAFF. The CDR3, as DNA: TGTGCCAGCAGCTTAGAAAGGGACACTGAAGCTTTCTTT. The chain joins TRBV7-3 to TRBJ1-1; D unclear. The CDR3 is made up of 13 amino acids. Germline V gives CDR1 SGHTA, CDR2 FQGTGA. V shed 2 bases and J shed 3 bases, with 7 bases lying between them.

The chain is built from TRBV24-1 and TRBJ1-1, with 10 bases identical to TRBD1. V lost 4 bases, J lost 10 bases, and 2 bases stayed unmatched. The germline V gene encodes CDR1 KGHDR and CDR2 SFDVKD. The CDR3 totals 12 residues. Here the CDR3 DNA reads TGTGCCACCAGTGAGGACAGGGGGGGAGCTTTCTTT. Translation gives CATSEDRGGAFF.

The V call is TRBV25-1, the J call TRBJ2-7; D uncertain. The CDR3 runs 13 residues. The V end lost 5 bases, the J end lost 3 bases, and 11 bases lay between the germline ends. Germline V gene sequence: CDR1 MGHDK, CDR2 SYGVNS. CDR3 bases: TGTGCCAGCAGTTGGAAGGGAAACTACGAGCAGTACTTC. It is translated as CASSWKGNYEQYF.